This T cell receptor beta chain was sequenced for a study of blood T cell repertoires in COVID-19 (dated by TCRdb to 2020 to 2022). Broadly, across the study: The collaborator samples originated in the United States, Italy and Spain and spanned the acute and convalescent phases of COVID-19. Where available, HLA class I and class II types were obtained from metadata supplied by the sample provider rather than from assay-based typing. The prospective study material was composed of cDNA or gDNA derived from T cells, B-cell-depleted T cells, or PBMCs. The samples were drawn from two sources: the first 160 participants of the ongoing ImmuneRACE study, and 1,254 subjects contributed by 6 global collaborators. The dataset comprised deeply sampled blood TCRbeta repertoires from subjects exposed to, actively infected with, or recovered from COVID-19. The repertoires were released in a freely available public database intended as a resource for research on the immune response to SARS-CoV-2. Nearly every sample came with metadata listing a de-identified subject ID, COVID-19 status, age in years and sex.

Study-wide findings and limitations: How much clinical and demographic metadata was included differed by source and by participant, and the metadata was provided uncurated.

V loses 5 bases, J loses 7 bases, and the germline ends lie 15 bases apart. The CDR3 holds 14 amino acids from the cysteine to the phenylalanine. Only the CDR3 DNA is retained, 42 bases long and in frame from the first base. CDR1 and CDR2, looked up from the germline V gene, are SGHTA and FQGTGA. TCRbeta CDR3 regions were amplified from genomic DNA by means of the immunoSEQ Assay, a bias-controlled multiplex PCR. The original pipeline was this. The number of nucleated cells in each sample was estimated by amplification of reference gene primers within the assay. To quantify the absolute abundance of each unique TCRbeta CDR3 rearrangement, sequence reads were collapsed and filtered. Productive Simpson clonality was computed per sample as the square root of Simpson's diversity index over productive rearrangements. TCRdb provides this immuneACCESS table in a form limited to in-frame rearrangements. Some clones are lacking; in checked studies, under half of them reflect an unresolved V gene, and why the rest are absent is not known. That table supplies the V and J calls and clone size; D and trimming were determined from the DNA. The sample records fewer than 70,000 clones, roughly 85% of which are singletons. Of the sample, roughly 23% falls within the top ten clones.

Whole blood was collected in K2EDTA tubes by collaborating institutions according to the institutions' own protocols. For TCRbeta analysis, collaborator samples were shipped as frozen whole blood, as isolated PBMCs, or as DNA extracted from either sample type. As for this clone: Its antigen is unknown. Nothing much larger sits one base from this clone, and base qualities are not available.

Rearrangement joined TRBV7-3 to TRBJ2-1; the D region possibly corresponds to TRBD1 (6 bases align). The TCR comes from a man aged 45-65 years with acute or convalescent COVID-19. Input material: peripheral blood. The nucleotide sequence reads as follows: TGTGCCAGCAGCCCTTCGACAGACAGGAATGAGCAGTTCTTC. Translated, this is CASSPSTDRNEQFF.